The following is a T cell receptor beta chain sequence with its context. The CDR3 totals 10 residues. This record belongs to a study of patients and donors after allogeneic stem cell transplantation. One entry per CDR3 protein, called by TCRdb with MiXCR from the RT-PCR reads. Among about a million distinct CDR3 sequences listed, 18% were seen once. The sample consisted of blood, either unsorted or a sorted T cell fraction (not recorded which). This chain joins TRBV21-1 and TRBJ1-2. TRBV21-1 is a pseudogene locus. This clonotype was sampled from a human donor who was either an allogeneic HSCT recipient or a stem cell or donor lymphocyte infusion donor (not recorded which). It is not recorded whose cells these are; they may come from a transplant donor. The CDR3 here is CASSIAGYTF. CDR3 DNA sequence: TGTGCCAGCAGCATCGCCGGCTACACCTTC.